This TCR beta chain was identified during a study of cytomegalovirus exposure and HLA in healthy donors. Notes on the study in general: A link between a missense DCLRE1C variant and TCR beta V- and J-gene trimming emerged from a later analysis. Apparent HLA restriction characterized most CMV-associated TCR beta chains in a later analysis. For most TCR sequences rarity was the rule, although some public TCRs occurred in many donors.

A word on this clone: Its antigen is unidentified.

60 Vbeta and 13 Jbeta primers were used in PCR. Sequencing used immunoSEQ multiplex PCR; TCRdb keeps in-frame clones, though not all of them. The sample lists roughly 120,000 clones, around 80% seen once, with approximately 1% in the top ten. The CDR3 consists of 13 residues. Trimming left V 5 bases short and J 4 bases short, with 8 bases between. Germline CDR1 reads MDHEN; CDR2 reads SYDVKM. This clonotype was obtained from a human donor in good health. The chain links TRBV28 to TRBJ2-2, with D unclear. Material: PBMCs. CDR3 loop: CASSAPSTGELFF. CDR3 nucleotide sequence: TGTGCCAGCAGTGCCCCGAGCACCGGGGAGCTGTTTTTT.